Detailed here is one T cell receptor (beta chain). The data were taken from a study of T cell responses to AZD1222 COVID-19 vaccine. Germline V gene lookup returns CDR1 LNHDA and CDR2 SQIVND (reference sequence). V was clipped by 6 bases and J by 4 bases, with 24 bases between them. The CDR3 spans 17 residues. Only in-frame clones appear in the TCRdb table, and some are missing; sequencing was by immunoSEQ multiplex PCR. The table lists 100,000 to 150,000 clones, around 87% of them singletons. This sequence joins TRBV19 and TRBJ1-1; perhaps TRBD1 as D (6 bases). This receptor was taken from an adult in good health. Material: peripheral blood, obtained on day 0 of AZD1222 vaccination. The CDR3: CASRIPPQQGSPTEAFF. CDR3 coding DNA: TGTGCCAGTAGGATTCCCCCACAACAGGGAAGTCCCACTGAAGCTTTCTTT.